This entry lists 22 T cell receptor beta chains sequenced from one sample in a study of CD8 T cells in Susac syndrome. When the RNA was reverse transcribed, random hexamers were used with an input of about 0.5 to 1 ug. TCRdb reprocessed the immunoSEQ multiplex PCR reads via MiXCR and lists one record per CDR3 protein. This sample has approximately 190,000 distinct CDR3 sequences, with more than 85% found just once. Sequencing was carried out using CD8+ T cells from PBMCs. Receptors originate from a human donor with Susac syndrome.

The V and J genes are TRBV20-1 and TRBJ1-1; the D gene is possibly TRBD1 (6 bases). This CDR3 is 13 amino acids long. CDR1 is DFQATT, CDR2 SNEGSKA, per germline (reference sequence). Trimming removed 6 bases from V and 7 bases from J, with 18 bases in between. CDR3 protein: CSAHRGGEVEAFF. CDR3 DNA: TGCAGTGCCCATCGGGGGGGCGAGGTTGAAGCTTTCTTT.

V and J are TRBV13 and TRBJ2-3; perhaps D is TRBD1 or TRBD2 (5 bases each). Germline V gene sequence: CDR1 PRHDT, CDR2 FYEKMQ (reference sequence). The CDR3 consists of 12 residues. Trimming shortened V by 2 bases and J by 9 bases, and 9 bases separated the two germline ends. CDR3 DNA: TGTGCCAGCAGCTTAAAAGGGGACACGCAGTATTTT. The encoded protein is CASSLKGDTQYF.

The rearrangement links TRBV7-8 to TRBJ2-7; D is unresolved. V gave up 1 base and J gave up 4 bases, with 8 bases separating them. This CDR3 has 13 residues. Germline CDR1 reads SGHVS; CDR2 reads FQNEAQ. The CDR3 sequence: CASSLGQPYEQYF. The CDR3 DNA sequence: TGTGCCAGCAGCTTAGGGCAGCCATACGAGCAGTACTTC.

This chain links TRBV27 with TRBJ2-7; D perhaps matches TRBD1 (6 bases). Germline V gene sequence: CDR1 MNHEY, CDR2 SMNVEV (reference sequence). The V and J ends lost 6 bases and 7 bases respectively, with 13 bases between them. The CDR3 covers 12 residues. The CDR3 nucleotides read TGTGCCAGCAGCGTGATAGGGGGTGAGCAGTACTTC. It is translated as CASSVIGGEQYF.

The chain links TRBV9 to TRBJ2-1, with 11 positions matching TRBD2. The CDR3 loop spans 16 amino acids. Trimming cost V 4 bases and J 4 bases; bases outside gene matches: 7. Germline-derived CDR1 and CDR2 are SGDLS and YYNGEE. The CDR3 is CASSLGTSGAYNEQFF. The CDR3 DNA reads TGTGCCAGCAGCCTAGGGACTAGCGGAGCTTACAATGAGCAGTTCTTC.

The gene calls are TRBV28 and TRBJ2-1; 9 bases agree with TRBD2. V shed 5 bases and J 8 bases; nucleotides not matched to a gene: 7. Germline V lookup: CDR1 MDHEN, CDR2 SYDVKM. The length of the CDR3 is 14 residues. CDR3 nucleotide sequence: TGTGCCAGCAGTGAGCTAGCGGGACGCGATGAGCAGTTCTTC. The encoded protein is CASSELAGRDEQFF. Variable domain in full (rest from reference TRBV28 and TRBJ2-1): DVKVTQSSRYLVKRTGEKVFLECVQDMDHENMFWYRQDPGLGLRLIYFSYDVKMKEKGDIPEGYSVSREKKERFSLILESASTNQTSMYLCASSELAGRDEQFFGPGTRLTVL.

The gene calls are TRBV5-1 and TRBJ2-1; TRBD2 might be the D (5 bases). Trimming stripped 7 bases from V and 7 bases from J, with 15 bases between. Germline CDR1 SGHRS, CDR2 YFSETQ. This CDR3 spans 13 amino acids. CDR3 nucleotides: TGCGCCAGCGGACCACTTAGCGAGAATGAGCAGTTCTTC. Its protein product is CASGPLSENEQFF. Together with reference TRBV5-1 and TRBJ2-1, the CDR3 gives the full variable domain: KAGVTQTPRYLIKTRGQQVTLSCSPISGHRSVSWYQQTPGQGLQFLFEYFSETQRNKGNFPGRFSGRQFSNSRSEMNVSTLELGDSALYLCASGPLSENEQFFGPGTRLTVL.

The chain is built from TRBV7-3 and TRBJ2-3; the D call may be TRBD1 or TRBD2 (5 bases each). V was cut by 4 bases and J by 2 bases, with 10 bases left in between. This CDR3 contains 14 residues. Germline V gene lookup returns CDR1 SGHTA and CDR2 FQGTGA. CDR3 residues: CASSSIGTTDTQYF. The CDR3 DNA reads TGTGCCAGCAGCTCGATAGGGACCACAGATACGCAGTATTTT.

The chain joins TRBV11-2 to TRBJ1-1; tentatively, D is TRBD1 (5 bases). This CDR3 contains 15 residues. Deletions cut 1 base from V and 3 bases from J, with 12 bases between. Germline lookup yields CDR1 SGHAT and CDR2 FQNNGV. The CDR3 sequence: CASSLVGDGYTEAFF. CDR3 bases: TGTGCCAGCAGCTTAGTTGGGGACGGCTACACTGAAGCTTTCTTT.

This clonotype was detected once. The gene calls are TRBV28 and TRBJ2-2; 12 nucleotides match TRBD2. J gave up 6 bases and V 6 bases, and 5 bases lay outside the gene matches. Looked up from germline, CDR1 is MDHEN and CDR2 is SYDVKM. This CDR3 region has 15 residues. Here the CDR3 reads CASSRGTSGPGELFF. Written as DNA, the CDR3 is TGTGCCAGCAGCCGAGGGACTAGCGGGCCCGGGGAGCTGTTTTTT.

The CDR3 protein is CASSLTNYEQYF. DNA for the CDR3: TGTGCCAGCAGCCTAACCAACTACGAGCAGTACTTC. This chain links TRBV11-2 with TRBJ2-7; no definite D call. The V and J ends lost 5 bases and 3 bases respectively, with 8 bases between them. The length of the CDR3 is 12 residues. Germline V CDR1 and CDR2: SGHAT, FQNNGV.

The chain joins TRBV20-1 to TRBJ1-5, with D possibly being TRBD1 (5 bases). This CDR3 is 15 amino acids long. The V end was cut by 1 base, the J end by 5 bases, with 15 bases between. Per the germline V gene, CDR1 is DFQATT and CDR2 is SNEGSKA (reference sequence). The CDR3: CSARGDSSRDQPQHF. Here the CDR3 DNA reads TGCAGTGCTAGAGGGGACTCATCACGGGATCAGCCCCAGCATTTT.

The chain couples TRBV25-1 to TRBJ2-1; D unclear. Trimming took 4 bases from V and 6 from J, leaving 16 bases between them. CDR1 is MGHDK, CDR2 SYGVNS, per germline. CDR3 length: 15 residues. The CDR3 DNA sequence: TGTGCCAGCAGTGTCGTACATTCGGGTATCAATGAGCAGTTCTTC. This translates into CASSVVHSGINEQFF.

V and J are TRBV9 and TRBJ2-7, with a weak D call TRBD1 (6 bases). The CDR3 is 12 residues long. V was shortened by 4 bases and J by 7 bases, with 12 bases between the two germline ends. Per germline, CDR1 SGDLS and CDR2 YYNGEE. CDR3 in amino acids: CASSRTEGEQYF. The CDR3 DNA reads as TGTGCCAGCAGCCGGACAGAAGGGGAGCAGTACTTC.

The chain employs TRBV10-3 and TRBJ2-1; D is possibly TRBD1 or TRBD2 (5 bases each). The CDR3 runs to 13 residues. V was cut by 7 bases and J by 0 bases, with 7 bases left in between. From germline, CDR1 is ENHRY and CDR2 SYGVKD. In DNA, the CDR3 is TGTGCCATCAAGGGGACCTCCTACAATGAGCAGTTCTTC. Residues: CAIKGTSYNEQFF.

This chain joins TRBV9 and TRBJ2-1; D ambiguous. CDR3 length equals 14 residues. V dropped 3 bases and J dropped 6 bases, with 13 bases sitting between them. Germline V lookup: CDR1 SGDLS, CDR2 YYNGEE. The CDR3 loop reads CASSDSGPGNEQFF. CDR3 coding DNA: TGTGCCAGCAGCGACTCTGGGCCCGGCAATGAGCAGTTCTTC.

The genes are TRBV9 and TRBJ2-2; D is ambiguous. Trimming left V 3 bases short and J 4 bases short, with 4 bases between. The CDR3 sequence is 12 residues long. Germline CDR1 and CDR2: SGDLS and YYNGEE. DNA of the CDR3: TGTGCCAGCAGCGCGACCACCGGGGAGCTGTTTTTT. Amino acid sequence: CASSATTGELFF. Supplemented by reference TRBV9 and TRBJ2-2, the full variable domain reads DSGVTQTPKHLITATGQRVTLRCSPRSGDLSVYWYQQSLDQGLQFLIQYYNGEERAKGNILERFSAQQFPDLHSELNLSSLELGDSALYFCASSATTGELFFGEGSRLTVL.

The genes are TRBV5-4 and TRBJ2-3, with D perhaps TRBD1 or TRBD2 (5 bases each). The CDR3 is 16 residues long. Trimming left V 4 bases short and J 0 bases short, with 15 bases between. Looked up from germline, CDR1 is SGHNT and CDR2 is YYREEE (reference sequence). The CDR3 nucleotides read TGTGCCAGCAGCCCGGGGCCCGGAGGTAGCACAGATACGCAGTATTTT. Translating gives CASSPGPGGSTDTQYF.

The V call is TRBV7-2, the J call TRBJ1-1; D possibly corresponds to TRBD1 (6 bases). CDR1 and CDR2 (germline): SGHTA, FQGNSA. V was trimmed by 7 bases and J by 5 bases, leaving 20 bases between them. This CDR3 is built from 15 residues. The CDR3 bases are TGTGCCAGCACACAACAACTACAGGGTTGGACTGAAGCTTTCTTT. This translates into CASTQQLQGWTEAFF.

The gene calls are TRBV28 and TRBJ1-1; D gene ambiguous. This CDR3 comprises 11 residues. Trimming removed 7 bases from V and 1 base from J, with 4 bases in between. Germline V CDR1 and CDR2: MDHEN, SYDVKM. CDR3 in DNA: TGTGCCAGCACCGAGAACACTGAAGCTTTCTTT. This gives the protein CASTENTEAFF.

This rearrangement joins TRBV13 to TRBJ2-1; TRBD1 matches at 7 bases. The J segment lost 5 bases and the V segment lost 5 bases, leaving 9 bases of the junction unmatched. The germline V gene has CDR1 PRHDT and CDR2 FYEKMQ (reference sequence). This CDR3 comprises 15 residues. In DNA, the CDR3 is TGTGCCAGCAGCCCGCGCGGACAGGACCACAATGAGCAGTTCTTC. Translated, it gives CASSPRGQDHNEQFF.

For the CDR3, the DNA is TGCGCCAGCCAGGGAGGGGCTGGCTACACCTTC. It yields the protein CASQGGAGYTF. This chain joins TRBV5-1 and TRBJ1-2; perhaps TRBD1 as D (5 bases). This CDR3 is 11 amino acids long. V gave up 7 bases and J gave up 7 bases, with 11 bases separating them. Per germline, CDR1 SGHRS and CDR2 YFSETQ.